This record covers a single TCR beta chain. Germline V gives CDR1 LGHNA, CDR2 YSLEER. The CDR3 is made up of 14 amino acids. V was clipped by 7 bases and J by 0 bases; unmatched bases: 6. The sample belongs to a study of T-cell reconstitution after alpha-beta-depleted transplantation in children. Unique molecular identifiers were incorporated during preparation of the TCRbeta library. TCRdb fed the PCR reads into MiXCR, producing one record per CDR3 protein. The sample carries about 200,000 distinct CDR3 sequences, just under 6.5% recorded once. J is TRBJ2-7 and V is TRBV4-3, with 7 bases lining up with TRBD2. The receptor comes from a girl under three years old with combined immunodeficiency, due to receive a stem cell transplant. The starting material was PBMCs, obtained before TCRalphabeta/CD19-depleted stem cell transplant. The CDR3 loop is CASNQGRGSYEQYF. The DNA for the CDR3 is TGCGCCAGCAATCAAGGGAGGGGCTCCTACGAGCAGTACTTC.